Presented here are 26 T cell receptor beta chains from one specimen sequenced in a study of OX40 agonist ivuxolimab in advanced cancers. Sequencing was performed with immunoSEQ multiplex PCR; in TCRdb, only in-frame clones are kept and a portion is missing. The sample lists roughly 81,000 clones, approximately 95% occurring once. The starting material was CD4+ or CD8+ T cells sorted from blood, obtained in a trial of the OX40 agonist ivuxolimab. Every receptor here comes from an adult with an advanced solid tumor such as melanoma, head and neck, liver or kidney cancer.

V gene TRBV4-1 combines with J gene TRBJ1-3, with D possibly matching TRBD1 (5 bases). The CDR3 has 17 residues. V shed 2 bases and J shed 2 bases, with 16 bases lying between them. From germline, CDR1 is MGHRA and CDR2 YSYEKL. The CDR3 protein is CASSQPLRGRAGNTIYF. The DNA for the CDR3 is TGCGCCAGCAGCCAACCGCTGAGAGGCAGGGCTGGAAACACCATATATTTT.

The chain couples TRBV6-4 to TRBJ2-7, with 9 bases identical to TRBD2. In germline, CDR1 is MRHNA, CDR2 SNTAGT. This CDR3 is 14 amino acids long. V shed 3 bases, J shed 7 bases, and the junction held 7 bases outside the gene matches. CDR3 bases: TGTGCCAGCAGTGAGGTAGCGGGAGCAAGGGAGCAGTACTTC. Translation gives CASSEVAGAREQYF.

The J gene is TRBJ2-7, the V gene TRBV6-5; 9 nucleotides match TRBD2. Trimming at V came to 2 bases and at J to 6 bases, leaving 5 bases not matched to a gene. CDR3 size: 14 residues. Germline V gene lookup returns CDR1 MNHEY and CDR2 SVGAGI. CDR3: CASSYQREVIEQYF. CDR3 sequence (DNA): TGTGCCAGCAGTTACCAGCGGGAGGTTATCGAGCAGTACTTC.

The chain recombines TRBV4-3 with TRBJ2-7; TRBD1 aligns across 9 bases. From germline, CDR1 is LGHNA and CDR2 YSLEER. Trimming removed 1 base from V and 4 bases from J; junction bases left unmatched: 5. CDR3 length equals 15 residues. In DNA, the CDR3 is TGCGCCAGCAGCCAAGCCCCCGGGACAGGGTACGAGCAGTACTTC. Protein product: CASSQAPGTGYEQYF.

This chain connects TRBV6-6 to TRBJ2-7; 9 positions agree with TRBD1. The CDR3 loop spans 14 amino acids. V shed 5 bases and J 0 bases; nucleotides not matched to a gene: 2. Germline CDR1 MNHNY, CDR2 SVGAGI (reference sequence). The CDR3 sequence is CASSRTGDSYEQYF. The CDR3 DNA sequence: TGTGCCAGCAGTAGGACAGGGGACTCCTACGAGCAGTACTTC.

This clone was detected a few times. This chain uses TRBV27 with TRBJ2-4; D tentatively fits TRBD1 or TRBD2 (5 bases each). The germline V gene encodes CDR1 MNHEY and CDR2 SMNVEV (reference sequence). V was clipped by 7 bases and J by 7 bases, with 17 bases between them. This CDR3 is 14 amino acids long. CDR3 sequence (DNA): TGTGCCAGCAAGGGGAGCAGGGATTTGAACATTCAGTACTTC. Amino acid sequence: CASKGSRDLNIQYF.

The chain has TRBV6-6 and TRBJ1-6; 9 nucleotides align to TRBD1. This CDR3 spans 14 amino acids. V shed 7 bases, J shed 8 bases, and the junction held 6 bases outside the gene matches. The germline CDR1 and CDR2 sequences are MNHNY and SVGAGI (reference sequence). CDR3 region: CASIPGQGDSPLHF. The CDR3 nucleotides are TGTGCCAGCATCCCGGGACAGGGTGATTCACCCCTCCACTTT.

This clone appeared a single time. This sequence joins TRBV7-9 and TRBJ2-1; no reliable D call. Per germline, CDR1 SEHNR and CDR2 FQNEAQ (reference sequence). CDR3 length: 14 residues. The V end was cut by 3 bases, the J end by 8 bases, with 14 bases between. The chain's CDR3 is CASSFRPAEDEQFF. For the CDR3, the DNA is TGTGCCAGCAGCTTCAGGCCCGCCGAGGATGAGCAGTTCTTC.

This chain connects TRBV11-2 to TRBJ2-7; 9 bases align to TRBD2. Germline trimming cut 4 bases from V and 2 bases from J; bases unmatched to any gene: 0. Germline V CDR1 and CDR2: SGHAT, FQNNGV. This CDR3 has 13 residues. The DNA for the CDR3 is TGTGCCAGCAGCTGGACTAGCGCCTACGAGCAGTACTTC. Translation gives CASSWTSAYEQYF.

In regard to this clone: Within the sample, other DNA sequences also encode this same CDR3. The V gene is TRBV13, the J gene TRBJ2-3; 10 bases agree with TRBD2. CDR1 and CDR2 from the germline V gene are PRHDT and FYEKMQ (reference sequence). V dropped 6 bases and J dropped 2; count of bases not matched to a gene: 8. This CDR3 comprises 16 residues. CDR3 DNA sequence: TGTGCCAGCAGTCCCTGGACTAGCGGATCCACAGATACGCAGTATTTT. Encoded protein: CASSPWTSGSTDTQYF. Full variable domain (rest looked up from reference TRBV13 and TRBJ2-3): AAGVIQSPRHLIKEKRETATLKCYPIPRHDTVYWYQQGPGQDPQFLISFYEKMQSDKGSIPDRFSAQQFSDYHSELNMSSLELGDSALYFCASSPWTSGSTDTQYFGPGTRLTVL.

This chain uses TRBV27 with TRBJ2-1, with 9 bases identical to TRBD1. J gave up 2 bases and V 5 bases, and 7 bases lay outside the gene matches. The V gene's germline CDR1 is MNHEY and CDR2 SMNVEV (reference sequence). The CDR3 totals 16 residues. The CDR3 DNA reads as TGTGCCAGCAGTCCCCCGGACAGGGGTACCTACAATGAGCAGTTCTTC. Its protein is CASSPPDRGTYNEQFF.

This rearrangement joins TRBV9 to TRBJ1-2; 7 bases agree with TRBD1. Germline CDR1 SGDLS, CDR2 YYNGEE. J gave up 1 base and V 4 bases, and 13 bases lay outside the gene matches. The CDR3 runs 17 residues. The CDR3 DNA sequence: TGTGCCAGCAGCTCCCACGTAGGGGGACAGTATAACTATGGCTACACCTTC. This encodes CASSSHVGGQYNYGYTF.

This sequence joins TRBV9 and TRBJ2-7, with a tentative D call TRBD1 (5 bases). This CDR3 has 16 residues. The V gene lost 4 bases and the J gene lost 0 bases, with 17 bases spanning the gap. The V gene's germline CDR1 is SGDLS and CDR2 YYNGEE. The CDR3 sequence is CASSPHLDISSYEQYF. The CDR3 DNA follows: TGTGCCAGCAGCCCCCACTTGGACATCAGCTCCTACGAGCAGTACTTC.

The chain recombines TRBV7-9 with TRBJ2-3; 10 positions match TRBD2. This CDR3 comprises 16 residues. V dropped 5 bases and J dropped 6; count of bases not matched to a gene: 11. Per germline, CDR1 SEHNR and CDR2 FQNEAQ (reference sequence). The CDR3 protein is CASSPDRSSGSDTQYF. The DNA of the CDR3 is TGTGCCAGCAGCCCAGATAGATCTAGCGGGAGTGATACGCAGTATTTT.

This chain links TRBV29-1 with TRBJ2-1; TRBD2 aligns across 9 bases. V shed 1 base, J shed 4 bases, and the junction held 5 bases outside the gene matches. CDR3 size: 15 residues. Germline loops: CDR1 SQVTM, CDR2 ANQGSEA. CDR3 amino acids: CSVEGTSVAYNEQFF. The CDR3 DNA sequence: TGCAGCGTTGAAGGGACTAGCGTAGCTTACAATGAGCAGTTCTTC.

The rearrangement links TRBV7-2 to TRBJ2-1; 10 bases agree with TRBD2. There are 15 residues in the CDR3. Trimming cost V 5 bases and J 3 bases; bases outside gene matches: 4. Per the germline V gene, CDR1 is SGHTA and CDR2 is FQGNSA. This CDR3 reads CASSPGLASYNEQFF. CDR3 sequence (DNA): TGTGCCAGCAGCCCGGGACTAGCGAGCTACAATGAGCAGTTCTTC.

This clone was seen a handful of times. The chain is built from TRBV9 and TRBJ2-7; D may be TRBD1 (5 bases). Deletions cut 0 bases from V and 6 bases from J, with 16 bases between. Germline V gives CDR1 SGDLS, CDR2 YYNGEE. This CDR3 comprises 15 residues. The CDR3 here is CASSVGTGPPGEQYF. The CDR3 nucleotides read TGTGCCAGCAGCGTAGGAACAGGTCCGCCGGGCGAGCAGTACTTC.

This rearrangement joins TRBV19 to TRBJ1-5; 10 bases fit TRBD1. Germline V gives CDR1 LNHDA, CDR2 SQIVND (reference sequence). Unmatched junction bases numbered 16, after V lost 7 bases and J lost 7 bases. CDR3 length: 17 residues. The CDR3 here is CASTTIQDRGVIQPQHF. The CDR3 DNA follows: TGTGCCAGTACCACTATCCAGGACAGGGGGGTGATACAGCCCCAGCATTTT.

The rearrangement links TRBV4-3 to TRBJ2-7; TRBD1 aligns across 9 bases. From germline, CDR1 is LGHNA and CDR2 YSLEER. The CDR3 sequence is 15 residues long. After removal of 3 bases from V and 9 bases from J, the junction contained 12 bases not matched to a gene. This chain's CDR3 is CASSQSSQTGGTQYF. CDR3 nucleotides: TGCGCCAGCAGCCAGTCCTCCCAGACAGGGGGGACGCAGTACTTC.

The gene calls are TRBV6-5 and TRBJ2-5, with 7 bases aligning to TRBD2. TRBJ2-7 explains the end of the DNA better; the J call may be wrong. Germline CDR1 reads MNHEY; CDR2 reads SVGAGI. The length of the CDR3 is 13 residues. The CDR3 coding sequence is TGTGCCAGCAGTTACTCGCGGGGGTACGAGCAGTACTTC. Protein sequence: CASSYSRGYEQYF.

The chain carries TRBV29-1 and TRBJ1-2; weak D call: TRBD1 (5 bases). Germline CDR1 SQVTM, CDR2 ANQGSEA. V was trimmed by 0 bases and J by 7 bases, leaving 15 bases between them. The CDR3 spans 14 residues. CDR3 in amino acids: CSVEDVRVIRGYTF. The DNA of the CDR3 is TGCAGCGTTGAAGATGTCAGGGTAATTCGTGGCTACACCTTC.

V and J are TRBV19 and TRBJ1-1, with D perhaps TRBD1 (5 bases). This CDR3 is 17 amino acids long. From germline, CDR1 is LNHDA and CDR2 SQIVND (reference sequence). Trimming removed 1 base from V and 1 base from J, with 16 bases in between. Here the CDR3 reads CASSIGARVPPNTEAFF. CDR3 sequence (DNA): TGTGCCAGTAGTATAGGCGCCAGGGTGCCGCCGAACACTGAAGCTTTCTTT.

The V call is TRBV7-6, the J call TRBJ2-5, with 10 bases aligning to TRBD2. V gave up 1 base and J gave up 7 bases; unmatched junction bases: 21. Germline CDR1 reads SGHVS; CDR2 reads FNYEAQ. This CDR3 contains 20 residues. The CDR3 loop is CASSLGNRRLAGPGEGTQYF. The CDR3 DNA reads TGTGCCAGCAGCTTAGGCAACCGACGACTAGCGGGTCCTGGCGAAGGGACCCAGTACTTC.

The chain links TRBV4-3 to TRBJ2-7; a weak D match, TRBD1 (5 bases). The CDR3 has 15 amino acids. Germline lookup yields CDR1 LGHNA and CDR2 YSLEER. The V and J ends lost 0 bases and 3 bases respectively, with 12 bases between them. The CDR3 bases are TGCGCCAGCAGCCAAGAACGGCTGGGGCTCTACGAGCAGTACTTC. It is translated as CASSQERLGLYEQYF.

This rearrangement joins TRBV7-9 to TRBJ1-1, with D possibly TRBD1 on 6 matching bases. The CDR3 totals 14 residues. Looked up from germline, CDR1 is SEHNR and CDR2 is FQNEAQ (reference sequence). Between the trimmed V and J ends, which lost 3 bases and 3 bases, there was a span of 11 bases. CDR3 DNA sequence: TGTGCCAGCAGCTTTGGGGGGCTGGACACTGAAGCTTTCTTT. It specifies CASSFGGLDTEAFF.

V and J are TRBV11-2 and TRBJ1-2; D unresolved. V lost 1 base, J lost 8 bases, and 23 bases lay in between. Germline CDR1 and CDR2: SGHAT and FQNNGV. CDR3 length: 17 amino acids. The CDR3 is CASSLGPAVKLLGGYTF. The CDR3 bases are TGTGCCAGCAGCTTAGGACCGGCAGTCAAACTCTTAGGGGGCTACACCTTC.